A selection of T cell receptor beta chains follows, all from one sample in a study of CD8+ T cells in alopecia areata. Assay: immunoSEQ multiplex PCR; the TCRdb copy retains only in-frame clones and omits some. This table has some 110,000 clones, roughly 50% appearing once. Here the sequenced sample was CD8+ T cells sorted from blood, taken at week 24, from a patient treated with tofacitinib. The source of these receptors is a human donor with alopecia areata. The CDR3 runs from the conserved cysteine through the conserved F or W. Each record gives: D gene, clone size, J gene, V gene, CDR3 DNA, CDR3 protein. A D gene is named only where the DNA matches it firmly. Rows may omit the clone size; those that give it use once, few, many or a size class.

TRBD2 - TRBJ2-3 TRBV9 TGTGCCAGCAGCGTCTCCCAGCGGGGGGGCACAGATACGCAGTATTTT CASSVSQRGGTDTQYF
- - TRBJ2-7 TRBV4-1 TGCGCCAGCAGCCAAGAGCCGGTGGGGGGGCGAGCCTACGAGCAGTACTTC CASSQEPVGGRAYEQYF
- - TRBJ1-1 TRBV13 TGTGCCAGCAGCCCCGAAATGAACACTGAAGCTTTCTTT CASSPEMNTEAFF
TRBD2 - TRBJ2-1 TRBV29-1 TGCAGCGTTGGGGGCCAGCGGGGTAACAATGAGCAGTTCTTC CSVGGQRGNNEQFF
TRBD1 few TRBJ2-3 TRBV19 TGTGCCAGTAGTCCTAAGGACAGGGTGAGCACAGATACGCAGTATTTT CASSPKDRVSTDTQYF
- - TRBJ1-4 TRBV29-1 TGCAGCGTTGAAACGGTGGAAAAACTGTTTTTT CSVETVEKLFF
- few TRBJ2-7 TRBV6-5 TGTGCCAGCAGTTACAGGGGTCTTACCTACGAGCAGTACTTC CASSYRGLTYEQYF
- few TRBJ1-1 TRBV7-9 TGTGCCAGCAGCTTAGAGTGGGGATCGGACACTGAAGCTTTCTTT CASSLEWGSDTEAFF
- - TRBJ1-1 TRBV9 TGTGCCAGCAGCCCCGGGGATTTTGAAGCTTTCTTT CASSPGDFEAFF
- - TRBJ2-5 TRBV13 TGTGCCAGCAGCCCCCGGCTGGCTGGTCGGGAGACCCAGTACTTC CASSPRLAGRETQYF
- - TRBJ2-3 TRBV25-1 TGTGCCAGCAGTGATTTTCTGGGGGGGCCAGATACGCAGTATTTT CASSDFLGGPDTQYF
- - TRBJ1-1 TRBV27 TGTGCCAGCAGTAAACGAACACTGAACACTGAAGCTTTCTTT CASSKRTLNTEAFF
- - TRBJ1-2 TRBV7-8 TGTGCCAGCAGCGAAGGGGAACATGGGTTTGATGGCTACACCTTC CASSEGEHGFDGYTF
- few TRBJ1-1 TRBV19 TGTGCCAGTAGTATAGGCCAGGGAACTGAAGCTTTCTTT CASSIGQGTEAFF
- - TRBJ2-1 TRBV9 TGTGCCAGCAGCGTGTCCCCCGGACAAGGCAATGAGCAGTTCTTC CASSVSPGQGNEQFF
TRBD2 - TRBJ2-3 TRBV5-6 TGTGCCAGCAGCTTTAGACAATCCCTAGCGGGGGGATCAGATACGCAGTATTTT CASSFRQSLAGGSDTQYF
TRBD2 medium-sized TRBJ2-3 TRBV6-4 TGTGCCAGCAGTGACCTAGCGGGGGCAGATACGCAGTATTTT CASSDLAGADTQYF
- few TRBJ2-7 TRBV6-5 TGTGCCAGCAGCCGACCGGGGGACCTACCCTACGAGCAGTACTTC CASSRPGDLPYEQYF
TRBD2 medium-sized TRBJ2-3 TRBV6-4 TGTGCCAGCAGTGATAGCGGGGGGGCCACAGATACGCAGTATTTT CASSDSGGATDTQYF
TRBD2 - TRBJ2-7 TRBV13 TGTGCCAGCACCAACTGGGCGGGGGACGAGCAGTACTTC CASTNWAGDEQYF
TRBD1 - TRBJ2-7 TRBV4-2 TGTGCCAGCAGCCAAACCGGGACAGAAGTATACGAGCAGTACTTC CASSQTGTEVYEQYF
- - TRBJ1-1 TRBV5-4 TGTGCCAGCAGCCGACTGGCGAACACTGAAGCTTTCTTT CASSRLANTEAFF
- few TRBJ1-6 TRBV6-6 TGTGCCAGCAGCCCGACAGGTCCCTATAATTCACCCCTCCACTTT CASSPTGPYNSPLHF
- once TRBJ2-3 TRBV9 TGTGCCAGCAGCGTAGAGGGGCTAACAGATACGCAGTATTTT CASSVEGLTDTQYF
- - TRBJ2-7 TRBV6-6 TGTGCCAGCATTTCAGGGATCTACGAGCAGTACTTC CASISGIYEQYF
TRBD2 - TRBJ2-5 TRBV10-3 TGTGCCATCAGTGGGTTTAGCGGGGAGGCCGTAGAGACCCAGTACTTC CAISGFSGEAVETQYF
- - TRBJ1-5 TRBV19 TGTGCCAGTAATGGCCTGGTATTCAATCAGCCCCAGCATTTT CASNGLVFNQPQHF
- - TRBJ1-5 TRBV7-6 TGTGCCAGCAGCTTACGGGTTAATCAGCCCCAGCATTTT CASSLRVNQPQHF
- few TRBJ1-2 TRBV15 TGTGCCACCAGGACAGATCTCTATGGCTACACCTTC CATRTDLYGYTF
- - TRBJ2-7 TRBV14 TGTGCCAGCAGCCAATGGGGTGTAGTATACGAGCAGTACTTC CASSQWGVVYEQYF
- - TRBJ2-7 TRBV23-1 TGCGCCAGCAGTCAATCGAGCTCCTACGAGCAGTACTTC CASSQSSSYEQYF
- - TRBJ2-1 TRBV5-4 TGTGCCAGCAGCCTTTCAAATGAGCAGTTCTTC CASSLSNEQFF
- - TRBJ1-2 TRBV4-3 TGCGCCAGCAGTCCGGACGCGTTCTATGGCTACACCTTC CASSPDAFYGYTF
- - TRBJ2-5 TRBV5-6 TGTGCCAGCAGCCCCCGGGGCTTCCAAGAGACCCAGTACTTC CASSPRGFQETQYF
TRBD2 - TRBJ2-5 TRBV12-5 TGTGCTAGTGGTTGGATAGCGGGGGGGGCCCGAGAGACCCAGTACTTC CASGWIAGGARETQYF
TRBD1 - TRBJ2-7 TRBV11-2 TGTGCCAGCACCGGACAGGGCAGCTACGAGCAGTACTTC CASTGQGSYEQYF
TRBD1 few TRBJ1-2 TRBV7-9 TGTGCCAGCAGCAGCCCCGGGACAGGGGATGGCGGCTACACCTTC CASSSPGTGDGGYTF
- - TRBJ1-5 TRBV7-9 TGTGCCAGCAGTGACCCCGGAGGACACCAACTTGGCCAGCCCCAGCATTTT CASSDPGGHQLGQPQHF
TRBD1 - TRBJ1-5 TRBV23-1 TGCGCCAGGTTATGGGACAGGGTCCCACCCAACACGCAGCCCCAGCATTTT CARLWDRVPPNTQPQHF
- - TRBJ1-3 TRBV15 TGTGCCACCAGCAGAGATAATTTCGGACAGATCGGCACCATATATTTT CATSRDNFGQIGTIYF
- once TRBJ1-1 TRBV30 TGTGCCTGGGCAGGGGCCCTAGGTGCTTTCTTT CAWAGALGAFF
- - TRBJ1-5 TRBV29-1 TGCAGCGTTGAAGATCCCGGTTCCCCGGCCCAGCATTTT CSVEDPGSPAQHF
- - TRBJ2-3 TRBV9 TGTGCCAGCAGCGTTCCTCAGGGAGTCGGCACAGATACGCAGTATTTT CASSVPQGVGTDTQYF
TRBD2 - TRBJ2-3 TRBV6-5 TGTGCCAGCAGTGGGACTAGTGAGGGCACAGATACGCAGTATTTT CASSGTSEGTDTQYF
TRBD2 - TRBJ2-7 TRBV4-3 TGCGCCAGCAGCCCCGGACTAGCGGGGGGGATGACCTACGAGCAGTACTTC CASSPGLAGGMTYEQYF
TRBD2 - TRBJ2-3 TRBV6-4 TGTGCCAGCTCACGCCCTTGGGGGGGACCTAAAACCACAGATACGCAGTATTTT CASSRPWGGPKTTDTQYF
- - TRBJ1-5 TRBV7-2 TGTGCCAGCAGCTTAGGGGGGTTTAGCAATCAGCCCCAGCATTTT CASSLGGFSNQPQHF
TRBD2 few TRBJ2-3 TRBV27 TGTGCCAGCAGTGGACTAGCTAGCACAGATACGCAGTATTTT CASSGLASTDTQYF
- - TRBJ1-1 TRBV30 TGTGCCTGGAGTGAGGGTATGAACACTGAAGCTTTCTTT CAWSEGMNTEAFF
TRBD2 few TRBJ2-7 TRBV27 TGTGCCAGCAGTCCCCTAGCGGGGGGGACCCCCTACGAGCAGTACTTC CASSPLAGGTPYEQYF
TRBD2 - TRBJ2-7 TRBV19 TGTGCCAGTAGATTACGGGACTACGTCTACGAGCAGTACTTC CASRLRDYVYEQYF
- - TRBJ1-1 TRBV4-2 TGTGCCAGCAGCCAAGACGGAGAAGACACTGAAGCTTTCTTT CASSQDGEDTEAFF
TRBD2 medium-sized TRBJ2-5 TRBV10-3 TGTGCCACCACCCTCGGGGTGGGGGGGACGGAGACCCAGTACTTC CATTLGVGGTETQYF
- - TRBJ1-1 TRBV30 TGTGCCTGGAGTGTATGGGACACCGAGGGTGCTGAAGCTTTCTTT CAWSVWDTEGAEAFF
TRBD1 - TRBJ1-2 TRBV13 TGTGCCAGCAGCATAACAGGGGAATCGCCCTATGGCTACACCTTC CASSITGESPYGYTF
TRBD1 - TRBJ2-2 TRBV27 TGTGCCAGCAGACTACAGGGGCTTGGGGAGCTGTTTTTT CASRLQGLGELFF
- - TRBJ1-1 TRBV7-9 TGTGCCAGCAGCTTAGAGCCAGAAGCTTTCTTT CASSLEPEAFF
- once TRBJ2-1 TRBV15 TGTGCCACCAGCACCCTCGTCGGGGGGTGGCAGGGGAACAATGAGCAGTTCTTC CATSTLVGGWQGNNEQFF
- few TRBJ2-1 TRBV27 TGTGCCAGTTCCAGGGGGGGTTTGGATGAGCAGTTCTTC CASSRGGLDEQFF